A single sample is the source of the 15 T cell receptor beta chains below, sequenced in a study of cytotoxic CD8 clonotypes in ibrutinib-treated CLL. The table came from immunoSEQ multiplex PCR; TCRdb's copy has only in-frame clones and leaves some out. Of about 120,000 clones listed, 58% are singletons. The specimen comprised PBMCs, sampled after 24 months of ibrutinib treatment. Receptors were obtained from a human donor with chronic lymphocytic leukemia.

V and J are TRBV4-1 and TRBJ2-5; TRBD2 might be the D (6 bases). Germline lookup yields CDR1 MGHRA and CDR2 YSYEKL. Trimming removed 1 base at V and 4 bases at J, with 13 bases between. The CDR3 has 15 residues. The DNA of the CDR3 is TGCGCCAGCAGCCAAGTGGGGGGACTCGGAGAGACCCAGTACTTC. Its translation: CASSQVGGLGETQYF.

The chain links TRBV7-6 to TRBJ1-5, with a possible D match to TRBD1 (6 bases). The germline V gene encodes CDR1 SGHVS and CDR2 FNYEAQ. The germline V and J ends were trimmed by 3 bases and 7 bases, with 10 bases remaining between them. This CDR3 contains 13 residues. The CDR3: CASSLNRAQPQHF. The CDR3 nucleotides read TGTGCCAGCAGCTTGAACAGGGCCCAGCCCCAGCATTTT.

The chain combines TRBV25-1 with TRBJ1-4; 7 bases line up with TRBD1. J was trimmed by 8 bases and V by 6 bases; bases with no gene match: 9. The germline V gene encodes CDR1 MGHDK and CDR2 SYGVNS. CDR3 length: 14 amino acids. The CDR3 bases are TGTGCCAGCAGAGAGACAGGGATGGAGGAAAAACTGTTTTTT. Its translation: CASRETGMEEKLFF.

The CDR3 sequence: CASSGDRGSLGQYF. CDR3 coding DNA: TGTGCCAGCAGTGGGGACAGAGGATCACTCGGGCAGTACTTC. The chain recombines TRBV6-6 with TRBJ2-7; TRBD1 matches 7 bases. The V and J ends lost 5 bases and 9 bases, in that order; junction bases with no gene match: 13. CDR3 size: 14 residues. Germline values: CDR1 MNHNY, CDR2 SVGAGI (reference sequence).

The J gene is TRBJ2-7, the V gene TRBV11-3, with TRBD1 identical over 9 bases. J lost 2 bases, V lost 1 base, and 3 bases had no gene match. Germline values: CDR1 SGHNT, CDR2 YENEEA. CDR3 size: 15 residues. CDR3 amino acids: CASSLGQGETYEQYF. Written as DNA, the CDR3 is TGTGCCAGCAGCTTAGGACAGGGGGAGACCTACGAGCAGTACTTC.

This clone has only one observation. V and J are TRBV7-8 and TRBJ2-2; D gene unclear. CDR3 size: 14 residues. Germline CDR1 is SGHVS and CDR2 is FQNEAQ. The V gene lost 2 bases and the J gene lost 3 bases, with 7 bases spanning the gap. The CDR3 DNA sequence: TGTGCCAGCAGCTTAAGGGTGGACACCGGGGAGCTGTTTTTT. Translation gives CASSLRVDTGELFF.

CDR3 amino acids: CASSSQGEDTEAFF. CDR3 sequence (DNA): TGTGCCAGCTCATCACAGGGGGAGGACACTGAAGCTTTCTTT. The rearrangement uses TRBV18 and TRBJ1-1, with 8 positions matching TRBD1. V shed 5 bases, J shed 3 bases, and the junction held 5 bases outside the gene matches. CDR3 size: 14 residues. In germline, CDR1 is KGHSH, CDR2 LQKENI.

This clone was picked up many times. The genes are TRBV10-1 and TRBJ2-1; D remains ambiguous. The CDR3 extends over 14 amino acids. Between the trimmed V and J ends, which lost 7 bases and 6 bases, there was a span of 16 bases. CDR1 WNHNN and CDR2 SYGVQD come from the germline V gene (reference sequence). The CDR3: CASNGQAEANEQFF. DNA for the CDR3: TGCGCCAGCAATGGCCAAGCTGAGGCCAATGAGCAGTTCTTC.

V and J are TRBV7-9 and TRBJ1-5; the D gene is possibly TRBD1 (6 bases). V was trimmed by 5 bases and J by 8 bases, leaving 13 bases between them. The CDR3 is 13 amino acids. CDR1 is SEHNR, CDR2 FQNEAQ, per germline (reference sequence). The CDR3: CASSPPSGEPQHF. The CDR3 DNA reads as TGTGCCAGCAGCCCCCCATCAGGGGAGCCCCAGCATTTT.

CDR3 protein: CAWRPSGSGRNEQYF. The CDR3 nucleotides read TGTGCCTGGAGGCCCTCAGGCTCAGGGAGGAACGAGCAGTACTTC. The chain couples TRBV30 to TRBJ2-7, with D maybe TRBD2 (6 bases). CDR3 length: 15 residues. The V gene lost 3 bases and the J gene lost 5 bases, with 20 bases spanning the gap. In germline, CDR1 is GTSNPN, CDR2 SVGIG (reference sequence).

This sequence joins TRBV5-5 and TRBJ2-7; TRBD1 agrees at 8 bases. The junction had 9 bases not matched to a gene; V was cut back by 2 bases and J by 2 bases. Germline assignment: CDR1 SGHKS and CDR2 YYEKEE (reference sequence). CDR3 size: 16 residues. For the CDR3, the DNA is TGTGCCAGCAGCTTCAAGGACAGGGCGCTCACCTACGAGCAGTACTTC. Amino acid sequence: CASSFKDRALTYEQYF. Together with reference TRBV5-5 and TRBJ2-7, the CDR3 gives the full variable domain: DAGVTQSPTHLIKTRGQQVTLRCSPISGHKSVSWYQQVLGQGPQFIFQYYEKEERGRGNFPDRFSARQFPNYSSELNVNALLLGDSALYLCASSFKDRALTYEQYFGPGTRLTVT.

This clone was seen repeatedly, ten times or more. This rearrangement joins TRBV7-3 to TRBJ2-7; 8 bases line up with TRBD1. This CDR3 has 13 amino acids. V was pared by 4 bases and J by 6 bases, with 5 bases of the junction left unmatched. From germline, CDR1 is SGHTA and CDR2 FQGTGA. CDR3 protein: CASSSEQGGEQYF. CDR3 nucleotide sequence: TGTGCCAGCAGCTCAGAACAGGGGGGCGAGCAGTACTTC.

Only a few counts were recorded for this clone. This chain joins TRBV5-4 and TRBJ1-4, with a possible D match to TRBD1 (5 bases). Germline values: CDR1 SGHNT, CDR2 YYREEE (reference sequence). This CDR3 region has 14 residues. V lost 4 bases to trimming and J lost 7 bases, with 14 bases between them. The CDR3 region has the DNA TGTGCCAGCAGCCAAGATTTGGGGCCTGAAAAACTGTTTTTT. Protein sequence: CASSQDLGPEKLFF.

V gene TRBV5-1 combines with J gene TRBJ1-6; 8 bases align to TRBD1. V lost 4 bases to trimming and J lost 9 bases; unmatched junction nucleotides: 9. CDR3 length equals 15 residues. Per germline, CDR1 SGHRS and CDR2 YFSETQ. The CDR3 DNA follows: TGCGCCAGCAGCGTATCGACAGGGGTACTTTCACCCCTCCACTTT. Its protein product is CASSVSTGVLSPLHF. The full variable domain, in which reference TRBV5-1 and TRBJ1-6 provide the parts outside the CDR3, is KAGVTQTPRYLIKTRGQQVTLSCSPISGHRSVSWYQQTPGQGLQFLFEYFSETQRNKGNFPGRFSGRQFSNSRSEMNVSTLELGDSALYLCASSVSTGVLSPLHFGNGTRLTVT.

This clone was counted ten times or more. The V call is TRBV6-5, the J call TRBJ1-1; D gene ambiguous. Germline V lookup: CDR1 MNHEY, CDR2 SVGAGI. The germline V and J ends were trimmed by 0 bases and 7 bases, with 9 bases remaining between them. The CDR3 extends over 13 amino acids. CDR3 nucleotide sequence: TGTGCCAGCAGTTACTCAATTGGCAGTGAAGCTTTCTTT. Its translation: CASSYSIGSEAFF.